This TCR beta chain derives from a study of CD8 T cells in Susac syndrome. In contrast to the negatively isolated CD8+ and CD4+ T cells, TEMRA cells were FACS-enriched. The CDR3 spans 13 residues. Germline CDR1 and CDR2: SQVTM and ANQGSEA. The ends were cut back, 4 bases at V and 5 bases at J, with 11 bases in the middle. It was with random hexamers that roughly 0.5 to 1 ug RNA was reverse transcribed. The immunoSEQ assay covered 54 Vbeta and 13 Jbeta segments for CDR3. TCRdb redid the calling of the immunoSEQ multiplex PCR reads with MiXCR, one entry per CDR3 protein. Seen here are 150,000 to 200,000 distinct CDR3 sequences, approximately 93% observed once, and the top ten hold around 0.09%.

The chain recombines TRBV29-1 with TRBJ1-4; tentatively, D is TRBD1 (5 bases). The receptor comes from a human donor with multiple sclerosis. The specimen was CD4+ T cells from PBMCs. CDR3 amino acids: CSVGPRENEKLFF. CDR3 DNA: TGCAGCGTTGGCCCCAGGGAGAATGAAAAACTGTTTTTT.